One T cell receptor (beta chain) is described in this entry. Germline CDR1 and CDR2: SGDLS and YYNGEE. The CDR3 spans 15 residues. Trimming removed 4 bases from V and 3 bases from J, with 17 bases in between. The entry originates in a study of identical twins. TCRdb ran MiXCR on the 5' RACE reads and lists one entry per CDR3 protein. The sample includes roughly 1.6 million distinct CDR3 sequences, around 29% of them seen just once. The TCR was taken from a newborn girl in good health. The sample taken for sequencing was cord blood. The chain joins TRBV9 to TRBJ2-7; no firm D call. CDR3 residues: CASSPRPGVVYEQYF. DNA for the CDR3: TGTGCCAGCAGCCCCCGACCAGGAGTAGTCTACGAGCAGTACTTC.